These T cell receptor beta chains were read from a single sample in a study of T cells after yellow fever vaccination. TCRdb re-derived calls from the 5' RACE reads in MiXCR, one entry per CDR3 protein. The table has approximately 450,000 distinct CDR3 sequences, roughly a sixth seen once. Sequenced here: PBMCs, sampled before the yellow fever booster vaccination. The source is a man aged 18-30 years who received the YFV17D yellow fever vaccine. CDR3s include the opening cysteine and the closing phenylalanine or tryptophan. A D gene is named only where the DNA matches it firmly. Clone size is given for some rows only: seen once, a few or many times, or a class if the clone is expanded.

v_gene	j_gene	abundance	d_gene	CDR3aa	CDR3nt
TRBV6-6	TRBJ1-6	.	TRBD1	CASSRTGGTLNSPLHF	TGTGCCAGCAGTCGGACAGGGGGCACCCTAAATTCACCCCTCCACTTT
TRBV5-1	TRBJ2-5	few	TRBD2	CASSFLAGAEETQYF	TGCGCCAGCAGCTTTCTAGCGGGGGCTGAAGAGACCCAGTACTTC
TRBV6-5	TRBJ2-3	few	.	CASSYSTGDTQYF	TGTGCCAGCAGTTACTCGACCGGAGATACGCAGTATTTT
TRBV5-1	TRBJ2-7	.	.	CASSLGSQGGHEQYF	TGCGCCAGCAGCTTGGGGTCACAGGGTGGCCACGAGCAGTACTTC
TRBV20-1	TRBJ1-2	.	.	CSARVLGYGYTF	TGCAGTGCTAGAGTTCTGGGCTATGGCTACACCTTC
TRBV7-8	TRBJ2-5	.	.	CASSARGGGDETQYF	TGTGCCAGCAGCGCCAGGGGTGGGGGGGACGAGACCCAGTACTTC
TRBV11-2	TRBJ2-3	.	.	CASSPPRDTKGPDTQYF	TGTGCCAGCAGCCCCCCACGGGACACAAAGGGGCCAGATACGCAGTATTTT
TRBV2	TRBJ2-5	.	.	CASKGGLQETQYF	TGTGCCAGTAAAGGGGGTCTCCAAGAGACCCAGTACTTC
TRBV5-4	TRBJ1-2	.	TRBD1	CASSWTGGYGYTF	TGTGCCAGCAGCTGGACAGGGGGATATGGCTACACCTTC
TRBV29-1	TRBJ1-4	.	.	CSVVLGVGNEKLFF	TGCAGCGTTGTCCTCGGAGTGGGTAATGAAAAACTGTTTTTT
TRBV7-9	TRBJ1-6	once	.	CASSLDRSPNSPLHF	TGTGCCAGCAGCTTAGATAGGTCGCCGAATTCACCCCTCCACTTT
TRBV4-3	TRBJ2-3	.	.	CASSQETGTDTQYF	TGCGCCAGCAGCCAAGAGACGGGCACAGATACGCAGTATTTT
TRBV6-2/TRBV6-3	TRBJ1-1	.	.	CASSAPGSTEAFF	TGTGCCAGCAGTGCACCAGGGAGCACTGAAGCTTTCTTT
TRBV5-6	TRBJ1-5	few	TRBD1	CASSWGQGDQRQHF	TGTGCCAGCAGCTGGGGACAGGGTGATCAGCGCCAGCATTTT
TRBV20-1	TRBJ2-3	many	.	CSAPGGDTQYF	TGCAGTGCCCCAGGGGGGGATACGCAGTATTTT
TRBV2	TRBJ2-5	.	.	CASRETLTARYQETQYF	TGTGCCAGCAGGGAGACCCTGACAGCCCGATACCAAGAGACCCAGTACTTC
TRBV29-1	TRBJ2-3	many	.	CSVEVAGADTQYF	TGCAGCGTTGAAGTTGCGGGCGCGGATACGCAGTATTTT
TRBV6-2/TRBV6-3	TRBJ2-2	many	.	CASSIYPNTGELFF	TGTGCCAGCAGTATCTATCCGAACACCGGGGAGCTGTTTTTT
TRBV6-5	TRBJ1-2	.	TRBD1	CASSDPRQGGYGYTF	TGTGCCAGCAGTGACCCTAGGCAGGGGGGCTATGGCTACACCTTC
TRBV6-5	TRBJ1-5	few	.	CASSLGRINQPQHF	TGTGCCAGCAGTTTGGGGCGGATTAATCAGCCCCAGCATTTT
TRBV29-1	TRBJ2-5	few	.	CSVSRSYQETQYF	TGCAGCGTTAGCCGCTCGTACCAAGAGACCCAGTACTTC
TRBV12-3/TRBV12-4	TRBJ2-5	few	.	CASKVGSETQYF	TGTGCCAGTAAGGTGGGGTCAGAGACCCAGTACTTC
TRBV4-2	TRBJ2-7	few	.	CASSQEPDRRYEQYF	TGTGCCAGCAGCCAAGAACCAGACAGAAGATACGAGCAGTACTTC
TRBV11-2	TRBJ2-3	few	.	CASSSYGRTDTQYF	TGTGCCAGCAGCTCGTACGGTCGCACAGATACGCAGTATTTT
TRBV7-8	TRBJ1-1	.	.	CASLGGGGTEAFF	TGTGCCAGCCTTGGTGGGGGCGGCACTGAAGCTTTCTTT
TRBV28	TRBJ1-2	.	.	CASTYPGTYYGYTF	TGTGCCAGCACCTATCCCGGGACATACTATGGCTACACCTTC
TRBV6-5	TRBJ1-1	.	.	CASSYGMGATEAFF	TGTGCCAGCAGTTACGGGATGGGGGCTACTGAAGCTTTCTTT
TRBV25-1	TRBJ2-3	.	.	CASSRGTSTDTQYF	TGTGCCAGCAGCCGCGGGACTAGCACAGATACGCAGTATTTT
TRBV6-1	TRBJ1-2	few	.	CASSEPGTLTYGYTF	TGTGCCAGCAGTGAACCCGGGACTCTTACCTATGGCTACACCTTC
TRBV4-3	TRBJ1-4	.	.	CASSQDWATNEKLFF	TGCGCCAGCAGCCAAGATTGGGCCACGAATGAAAAACTGTTTTTT
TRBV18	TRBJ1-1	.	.	CASYRERDEAFF	TGTGCCAGCTATCGCGAAAGGGATGAAGCTTTCTTT
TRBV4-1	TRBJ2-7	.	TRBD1	CASQLGTGGLDSYEQYF	TGCGCCAGCCAACTTGGGACAGGGGGGCTGGACTCCTACGAGCAGTACTTC
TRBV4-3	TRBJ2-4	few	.	CASSQEWATLAKNIQYF	TGCGCCAGCAGCCAAGAGTGGGCGACTCTAGCCAAAAACATTCAGTACTTC
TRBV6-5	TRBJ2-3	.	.	CASSYTRRGADTQYF	TGTGCCAGCAGTTACACGAGGAGGGGGGCAGATACGCAGTATTTT
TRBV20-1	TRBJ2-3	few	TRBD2	CSARGASGPLGDTQYF	TGCAGTGCTAGAGGGGCTAGCGGGCCCCTAGGAGATACGCAGTATTTT
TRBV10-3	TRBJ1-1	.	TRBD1	CAISETQGEAFF	TGTGCCATCAGTGAGACACAGGGGGAAGCTTTCTTT
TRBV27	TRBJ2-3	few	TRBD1	CASRQTPGTGRTDTQYF	TGTGCCAGCAGACAGACCCCCGGGACAGGGCGAACAGATACGCAGTATTTT
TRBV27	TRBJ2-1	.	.	CASGLTSYNEQFF	TGTGCCAGCGGGCTTACCTCCTACAATGAGCAGTTCTTC
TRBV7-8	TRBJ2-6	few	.	CASRPNFGANVLTF	TGTGCCAGCAGGCCCAACTTTGGGGCCAACGTCCTGACTTTC
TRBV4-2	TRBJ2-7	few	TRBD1	CASSQVPGDRANEQYF	TGTGCCAGCAGCCAAGTTCCCGGGGACAGGGCCAACGAGCAGTACTTC
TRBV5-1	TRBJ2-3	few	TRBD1	CASSVTRTGDGYF	TGCGCCAGCAGCGTGACTCGGACAGGGGATGGGTATTTT
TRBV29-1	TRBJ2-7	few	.	CSVSTGSYEQYF	TGCAGCGTGTCGACGGGTTCTTACGAGCAGTACTTC
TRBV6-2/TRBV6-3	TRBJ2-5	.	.	CASSYSIGNEETQYF	TGTGCCAGCAGTTACTCTATCGGGAACGAAGAGACCCAGTACTTC
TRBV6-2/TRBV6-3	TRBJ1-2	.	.	CASSLRGNYTF	TGTGCCAGCAGCCTCAGGGGCAACTACACCTTC
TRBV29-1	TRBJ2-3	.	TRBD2	CSVERGSSTDTQYF	TGCAGCGTGGAGCGGGGGTCTAGCACAGATACGCAGTATTTT
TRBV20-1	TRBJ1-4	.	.	CSARYRTPWEKLFF	TGCAGTGCCAGATACAGGACCCCCTGGGAAAAACTGTTTTTT
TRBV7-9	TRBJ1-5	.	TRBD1	CASSPGQGPWSQHF	TGTGCCAGCAGCCCCGGACAGGGCCCTTGGTCCCAGCATTTT
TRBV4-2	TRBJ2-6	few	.	CASSQGHGPSGANVLTF	TGTGCCAGCAGCCAAGGACACGGACCCTCTGGGGCCAACGTCCTGACTTTC
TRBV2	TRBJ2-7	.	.	CASSEGLPGEYEQYF	TGTGCCAGCAGTGAAGGCCTGCCAGGAGAATACGAGCAGTACTTC
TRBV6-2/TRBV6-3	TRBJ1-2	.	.	CASSKSLQGGAHGYTF	TGTGCCAGCAGTAAATCTCTTCAAGGAGGGGCGCACGGCTACACCTTC
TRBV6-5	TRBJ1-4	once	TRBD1	CASSYDRAGSSNEKLFF	TGTGCCAGCAGTTACGACAGGGCAGGGTCAAGTAATGAAAAACTGTTTTTT
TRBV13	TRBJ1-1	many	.	CASSEYGTLNTEAFF	TGTGCCAGCAGCGAATACGGGACACTGAACACTGAAGCTTTCTTT
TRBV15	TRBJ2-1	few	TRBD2	CATSRFRTSSGDEQFF	TGTGCCACCAGCAGATTCCGGACTAGCTCGGGGGATGAGCAGTTCTTC
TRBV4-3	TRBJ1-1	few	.	CASSQSRRDEAFF	TGCGCCAGCAGCCAGTCCAGAAGGGATGAAGCTTTCTTT
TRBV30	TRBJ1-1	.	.	CAWRKVMDAEAFF	TGTGCCTGGAGGAAAGTAATGGACGCTGAAGCTTTCTTT
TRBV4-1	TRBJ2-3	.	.	CASSHPVRGRTDTQYF	TGCGCCAGCAGCCACCCAGTTAGGGGCCGCACAGATACGCAGTATTTT
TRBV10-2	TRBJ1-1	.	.	CAREVCTEAFF	TGCGCCAGGGAAGTATGCACTGAAGCTTTCTTT
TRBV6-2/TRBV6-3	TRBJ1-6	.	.	CASRGQKVISYNSPLHF	TGTGCCAGCCGTGGGCAGAAAGTCATCTCCTATAATTCACCCCTCCACTTT
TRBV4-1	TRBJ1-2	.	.	CASSQAVQTLVYGYTF	TGCGCCAGCAGCCAAGCGGTTCAGACCCTTGTCTATGGCTACACCTTC